The 24 T cell receptor beta chains below come from one sample, sequenced in a study of CD8+ T cells in alopecia areata. The authors extracted RNA and reverse transcribed it into cDNA as the sequencing template. Method: immunoSEQ multiplex PCR; TCRdb's copy keeps in-frame clones and lacks some. In the table there are over 150,000 clones, more than 50% of which are singletons. Sequenced: CD8+ T cells sorted from blood. The receptors derive from a human donor in good health.

V and J are TRBV5-1 and TRBJ2-5; D is tentatively TRBD1 or TRBD2 (5 bases each). The J call is doubtful: the DNA matches TRBJ2-7 better. CDR1 SGHRS and CDR2 YFSETQ come from the germline V gene. This CDR3 region has 15 residues. In DNA, the CDR3 is TGCGCCAGCAGCTTGGGGGACGGCAGCTCCTACGAGCAGTACTTC. Residues: CASSLGDGSSYEQYF.

DNA of the CDR3: TGTGCCATCATGAACGAAGACAGGCCGTCCAACTATGGCTACACCTTC. Amino acids: CAIMNEDRPSNYGYTF. J is TRBJ1-2 and V is TRBV10-3; maybe TRBD1 (6 bases). The germline gives CDR1 ENHRY, CDR2 SYGVKD. V lost 7 bases to trimming and J lost 2 bases, with 20 bases between them. The CDR3 covers 16 residues.

With respect to this clone: One end of the junction does not line up with germline, which may come from a read error. The J gene is TRBJ1-1, the V gene TRBV19, with D unclear. The V gene's germline CDR1 is LNHDA and CDR2 SQIVND (reference sequence). The CDR3 has 14 residues. CDR3 amino acids: CASSIAEELTGAFF. CDR3 nucleotide sequence: TGTGCCAGTAGTATCGCCGAGGAACTGACTGGAGCTTTCTTT.

The CDR3 loop is CSVEGEGSTEAFF. The DNA of the CDR3 is TGCAGCGTTGAAGGGGAGGGAAGCACTGAAGCTTTCTTT. The J gene is TRBJ1-1, the V gene TRBV29-1; the D is unclear. The CDR3 consists of 13 residues. Deletions cut 1 base from V and 4 bases from J, with 10 bases between. The germline V gene encodes CDR1 SQVTM and CDR2 ANQGSEA.

This clone has just a few counts. V gene TRBV7-2 combines with J gene TRBJ1-5; maybe TRBD1 (5 bases). Germline-derived CDR1 and CDR2 are SGHTA and FQGNSA. V was trimmed by 5 bases and J by 4 bases, leaving 18 bases between them. The CDR3 totals 16 residues. CDR3 protein: CASSLRSGTRNQPQHF. For the CDR3, the DNA is TGTGCCAGCAGCCTTAGGTCCGGGACCCGTAATCAGCCCCAGCATTTT.

This clone showed up just once. The chain couples TRBV4-2 to TRBJ1-5; D is ambiguous. V gave up 1 base and J gave up 9 bases, with 7 bases separating them. This CDR3 comprises 12 residues. The germline CDR1 and CDR2 sequences are LGHNA and YNFKEQ. CDR3 amino acids: CASSQVGGPQHF. CDR3 DNA: TGTGCCAGCAGCCAAGTTGGTGGGCCCCAGCATTTT.

This clone was picked up a small number of times. The gene calls are TRBV6-5 and TRBJ1-2; D ambiguous. Per germline, CDR1 MNHEY and CDR2 SVGAGI. The length of the CDR3 is 13 residues. The germline V and J ends were trimmed by 7 bases and 0 bases, with 9 bases remaining between them. The CDR3 is CASTAGTNYGYTF. CDR3 in DNA: TGTGCCAGCACTGCAGGCACTAACTATGGCTACACCTTC.

The J gene is TRBJ1-3, the V gene TRBV7-9; weak D call: TRBD1 (5 bases). Germline CDR1 reads SEHNR; CDR2 reads FQNEAQ (reference sequence). The V gene lost 5 bases and the J gene lost 0 bases, with 20 bases spanning the gap. The CDR3 is 18 residues long. DNA for the CDR3: TGTGCCAGCAGCACCCCGACAGACCTACCTTCCTCTGGAAACACCATATATTTT. Amino acids: CASSTPTDLPSSGNTIYF.

Only one count was recorded for this clone. This chain uses TRBV5-1 with TRBJ1-5; D is undetermined. There are 15 residues in the CDR3. Trimming took 4 bases from V and 4 from J, leaving 15 bases between them. Germline CDR1 reads SGHRS; CDR2 reads YFSETQ. CDR3 amino acids: CASSPLGRTNQPQHF. The CDR3 nucleotides read TGCGCCAGCAGCCCGCTAGGGCGGACTAATCAGCCCCAGCATTTT.

J is TRBJ1-4 and V is TRBV5-1; perhaps TRBD1 as D (6 bases). V shed 0 bases and J shed 4 bases, with 13 bases lying between them. The CDR3 extends over 16 amino acids. Germline assignment: CDR1 SGHRS and CDR2 YFSETQ. The CDR3 DNA is TGCGCCAGCAGCTTGGGGGCGGCAGGGGATAATGAAAAACTGTTTTTT. This codes for CASSLGAAGDNEKLFF. Based on the CDR3 plus reference TRBV5-1 and TRBJ1-4, the full variable domain is KAGVTQTPRYLIKTRGQQVTLSCSPISGHRSVSWYQQTPGQGLQFLFEYFSETQRNKGNFPGRFSGRQFSNSRSEMNVSTLELGDSALYLCASSLGAAGDNEKLFFGSGTQLSVL.

The table lists this clone with a few counts. The chain is built from TRBV9 and TRBJ1-1; tentative D call: TRBD1 (5 bases). The CDR3 sequence is 13 residues long. Germline CDR1 is SGDLS and CDR2 is YYNGEE. Trimming took off 3 bases at V and 5 bases at J, with 11 bases between the two ends. Here the CDR3 reads CASSDDSWTEAFF. The CDR3, as DNA: TGTGCCAGCAGCGACGACAGTTGGACTGAAGCTTTCTTT.

This clone was found a few times. This chain connects TRBV27 to TRBJ2-7; 9 bases map to TRBD1. CDR1 and CDR2 (germline): MNHEY, SMNVEV (reference sequence). The CDR3 has 14 residues. Trimming cost V 5 bases and J 5 bases; bases outside gene matches: 7. CDR3 loop: CASSLDRGTNEQYF. The DNA for the CDR3 is TGTGCCAGCAGTCTCGACAGGGGGACCAACGAGCAGTACTTC.

This clone was seen a handful of times. This chain uses TRBV6-5 with TRBJ1-1; maybe TRBD1 (5 bases). The CDR3 covers 14 residues. The V gene's germline CDR1 is MNHEY and CDR2 SVGAGI. V was cut by 0 bases and J by 3 bases, with 8 bases left in between. The CDR3 nucleotides are TGTGCCAGCAGTTACTCGGGGGGGTACACTGAAGCTTTCTTT. Translation: CASSYSGGYTEAFF.

Points on this clone: Other DNA sequences in this specimen translate into the identical CDR3. This chain joins TRBV29-1 and TRBJ1-2, with D perhaps matching TRBD1 (5 bases). The ends were cut back, 6 bases at V and 7 bases at J, with 15 bases in the middle. CDR1 and CDR2 from the germline V gene are SQVTM and ANQGSEA. The CDR3 has 12 residues. The CDR3 loop reads CSVDRGAVGYTF. The DNA of the CDR3 is TGCAGCGTCGATAGGGGCGCTGTTGGCTACACCTTC. The whole variable domain, remainder taken from reference TRBV29-1 and TRBJ1-2, is SAVISQKPSRDICQRGTSLTIQCQVDSQVTMMFWYRQQPGQSLTLIATANQGSEATYESGFVIDKFPISRPNLTFSTLTVSNMSPEDSSIYLCSVDRGAVGYTFGSGTRLTVV.

This chain connects TRBV27 to TRBJ1-2; 10 bases map to TRBD1. CDR3 length equals 15 residues. Germline V gives CDR1 MNHEY, CDR2 SMNVEV (reference sequence). Losses at the gene ends were 5 bases for V and 6 bases for J; bases not matched to a gene: 9. The CDR3 loop reads CASSHYHGTGDGYTF. CDR3 sequence (DNA): TGTGCCAGCAGTCACTACCACGGGACAGGGGATGGCTACACCTTC.

Note on this clone: Other DNA sequences in this sample translate to the same CDR3. The chain employs TRBV29-1 and TRBJ1-2; D remains ambiguous. Trimming left V 6 bases short and J 0 bases short, with 5 bases between. This CDR3 is built from 11 residues. Germline CDR1 is SQVTM and CDR2 is ANQGSEA. For the CDR3, the DNA is TGCAGCGTAGTCTCTAACTATGGCTACACCTTC. Translating it yields CSVVSNYGYTF. The full variable domain, in which reference TRBV29-1 and TRBJ1-2 provide the parts outside the CDR3, is SAVISQKPSRDICQRGTSLTIQCQVDSQVTMMFWYRQQPGQSLTLIATANQGSEATYESGFVIDKFPISRPNLTFSTLTVSNMSPEDSSIYLCSVVSNYGYTFGSGTRLTVV.

This rearrangement joins TRBV9 to TRBJ2-3, with D perhaps matching TRBD1 (6 bases). With 3 bases removed from V and 6 bases from J, the gap between germline ends came to 8 bases. Germline loops: CDR1 SGDLS, CDR2 YYNGEE. The CDR3 is 12 residues long. The CDR3 region is CASSERGDTQYF. CDR3 DNA: TGTGCCAGCAGCGAGAGGGGGGATACGCAGTATTTT. The full variable domain, in which reference TRBV9 and TRBJ2-3 provide the parts outside the CDR3, is DSGVTQTPKHLITATGQRVTLRCSPRSGDLSVYWYQQSLDQGLQFLIQYYNGEERAKGNILERFSAQQFPDLHSELNLSSLELGDSALYFCASSERGDTQYFGPGTRLTVL.

This clone was seen at least ten times. The V gene is TRBV10-2, the J gene TRBJ1-2, with D uncertain. CDR3 length: 14 amino acids. V gave up 6 bases and J gave up 0 bases, with 11 bases separating them. Germline CDR1 WSHSY, CDR2 SAAADI. The CDR3 is CASSWTEANYGYTF. In nucleotides, the CDR3 is TGCGCCAGCAGCTGGACGGAAGCTAACTATGGCTACACCTTC.

The chain combines TRBV5-4 with TRBJ1-1, with 10 bases aligning to TRBD1. CDR1 SGHNT and CDR2 YYREEE come from the germline V gene (reference sequence). V trimming: 2 bases; J trimming: 1 base; junction bases outside the gene matches: 2. CDR3 length equals 15 residues. The CDR3: CASSFRQGANTEAFF. The CDR3 DNA reads TGTGCCAGCAGCTTTAGACAGGGGGCGAACACTGAAGCTTTCTTT.

V is TRBV5-6 and J is TRBJ2-5; TRBD1 matches at 8 bases. Looked up from germline, CDR1 is SGHDT and CDR2 is YYEEEE. The V segment lost 3 bases and the J segment 1 base; nucleotides outside the gene matches: 8. The CDR3 loop spans 16 amino acids. The CDR3 sequence is CASSSPGQVGQETQYF. CDR3 DNA sequence: TGTGCCAGCAGCTCCCCGGGACAGGTGGGCCAAGAGACCCAGTACTTC.

CDR3 sequence (DNA): TGTGCCAGCAGCCAAGAAGAGAGTCTCTCCTACGAGCAGTACTTC. Its translation: CASSQEESLSYEQYF. The chain couples TRBV14 to TRBJ2-7; D is unclear. CDR3 length equals 15 residues. In germline, CDR1 is SGHDN, CDR2 FVKESK. Deletions cut 0 bases from V and 0 bases from J, with 9 bases between.

V usage is TRBV5-1 and J usage is TRBJ1-1; D remains ambiguous. From germline, CDR1 is SGHRS and CDR2 YFSETQ. The CDR3 runs 13 residues. Trimming stripped 2 bases from V and 1 base from J, with 6 bases between. The CDR3 DNA sequence: TGCGCCAGCAGCTTCAATGGGAACACTGAAGCTTTCTTT. Protein product: CASSFNGNTEAFF.

This chain connects TRBV9 to TRBJ1-2; a possible D gene is TRBD1 (5 bases). The CDR3 runs to 15 residues. V shed 0 bases and J shed 4 bases, with 13 bases lying between them. Germline CDR1 SGDLS, CDR2 YYNGEE. CDR3 region: CASSVGGTGAYGYTF. As DNA, the CDR3 is TGTGCCAGCAGCGTAGGAGGAACAGGAGCCTATGGCTACACCTTC.

This clone came up a few times. The V call is TRBV9, the J call TRBJ1-5, with D possibly matching TRBD1 (5 bases). The CDR3 length is 14 residues. In germline, CDR1 is SGDLS, CDR2 YYNGEE. V was pared by 5 bases and J by 4 bases, with 13 bases between. The CDR3 DNA reads as TGTGCCAGCAGTGCGGGGGACGGAAATCAGCCCCAGCATTTT. This translates into CASSAGDGNQPQHF.